Presented here are 17 T cell receptor beta chains from one specimen sequenced in a study of T cell responses to AZD1222 COVID-19 vaccine. Only in-frame clones appear in the TCRdb table, and some are missing; sequencing was by immunoSEQ multiplex PCR. The sample has tens of thousands of clones; approximately 88% are singletons. The sequences come from peripheral blood, collected on day 0 of AZD1222 vaccination. The receptors stem from an adult in good health.

The V call is TRBV19, the J call TRBJ2-3; D is unclear. Per the germline V gene, CDR1 is LNHDA and CDR2 is SQIVND (reference sequence). This CDR3 spans 14 amino acids. Trimming pared 3 bases from V and 2 bases from J, leaving 9 bases between. As DNA, the CDR3 is TGTGCCAGTAGTATTAGTAGTGTCACAGATACGCAGTATTTT. Translation: CASSISSVTDTQYF.

The CDR3 region is CASSASGRAFSSGYNEQFF. The CDR3 DNA reads as TGTGCCAGCAGCGCTAGCGGGAGGGCGTTCAGCAGCGGTTACAATGAGCAGTTCTTC. The J gene is TRBJ2-1, the V gene TRBV9; 12 bases agree with TRBD2. Unmatched junction bases numbered 14, after V lost 3 bases and J lost 4 bases. Germline CDR1 SGDLS, CDR2 YYNGEE. This CDR3 region has 19 residues.

The rearrangement joins TRBV15 to TRBJ1-1; D is unresolved. This CDR3 has 16 amino acids. Germline CDR1 LNHNV, CDR2 YYDKDF (reference sequence). V was clipped by 0 bases and J by 1 base, with 12 bases between them. CDR3 protein: CATSREWGGANTEAFF. In DNA, the CDR3 is TGTGCCACCAGCAGAGAATGGGGAGGAGCGAACACTGAAGCTTTCTTT.

As DNA, the CDR3 is TGTGCCAGCAGGGTCACAGGGGGCGGTGGCTACACCTTC. Amino acids: CASRVTGGGGYTF. The gene calls are TRBV6-5 and TRBJ1-2, with 9 bases that match TRBD1. Germline-derived CDR1 and CDR2 are MNHEY and SVGAGI. This CDR3 contains 13 residues. With 6 bases clipped from V and 7 bases from J, the junction kept 6 bases outside the gene matches.

This sequence joins TRBV7-3 and TRBJ1-1; D is uncertain. V was shortened by 0 bases and J by 2 bases, with 4 bases between the two germline ends. Germline V lookup: CDR1 SGHTA, CDR2 FQGTGA. CDR3 length equals 13 residues. This CDR3 reads CASSLTKNTEAFF. The CDR3 region has the DNA TGTGCCAGCAGCTTAACTAAAAACACTGAAGCTTTCTTT.

This clone was counted once. The chain combines TRBV5-1 with TRBJ2-2, with no clear D. The germline V and J ends were trimmed by 2 bases and 6 bases, with 11 bases remaining between them. Germline-derived CDR1 and CDR2 are SGHRS and YFSETQ. The CDR3 runs to 14 residues. CDR3 in amino acids: CASSFDFWSGELFF. The CDR3 bases are TGCGCCAGCAGCTTCGACTTTTGGTCCGGGGAGCTGTTTTTT.

V usage is TRBV6-4 and J usage is TRBJ2-2; 12 bases fit TRBD2. Germline CDR1 and CDR2: MRHNA and SNTAGT. J lost 7 bases, V lost 4 bases, and 7 bases had no gene match. The CDR3 loop spans 16 amino acids. CDR3 sequence: CASSALAGGLGGELFF. The CDR3 nucleotides read TGTGCCAGCAGTGCACTAGCGGGAGGCCTTGGCGGGGAGCTGTTTTTT.

The V call is TRBV18, the J call TRBJ1-2; D is unclear. This CDR3 spans 14 amino acids. CDR1 is KGHSH and CDR2 is LQKENI in the germline V gene. Trimming shortened V by 3 bases and J by 8 bases, and 16 bases separated the two germline ends. CDR3 protein: CASSPQDEAGGYTF. CDR3 in DNA: TGTGCCAGCTCACCCCAGGACGAGGCAGGAGGCTACACCTTC.

The V gene is TRBV28, the J gene TRBJ2-1; 7 nucleotides agree with TRBD1. The germline gives CDR1 MDHEN, CDR2 SYDVKM. The CDR3 extends over 13 amino acids. V trimming: 5 bases; J trimming: 7 bases; junction bases outside the gene matches: 5. CDR3 in DNA: TGTGCCAGCAGTCTGGGACAGATTAATGAGCAGTTCTTC. Its translation is CASSLGQINEQFF.

The rearrangement uses TRBV15 and TRBJ2-3, with 9 positions matching TRBD2. Germline V gene sequence: CDR1 LNHNV, CDR2 YYDKDF (reference sequence). Losses at the gene ends were 5 bases for V and 4 bases for J; bases not matched to a gene: 16. This CDR3 has 18 residues. CDR3 region: CATSSLLAGAGGADTQYF. CDR3 nucleotide sequence: TGTGCCACCAGCTCCCTTTTAGCGGGAGCCGGAGGGGCAGATACGCAGTATTTT.

This chain uses TRBV12-3 or TRBV12-4 with TRBJ2-1; D could derive from TRBD1 or TRBD2 (5 bases each). CDR3 length: 13 amino acids. V was clipped by 6 bases and J by 6 bases, with 12 bases between them. As DNA, the CDR3 is TGTGCCAGCAGACGAGGGACGACCAATGAGCAGTTCTTC. Its protein product is CASRRGTTNEQFF.

The J gene is TRBJ2-1, the V gene TRBV27; 10 nucleotides agree with TRBD2. Germline V gene sequence: CDR1 MNHEY, CDR2 SMNVEV (reference sequence). The CDR3 contains 15 residues. V shed 8 bases and J 4 bases; nucleotides not matched to a gene: 8. The chain's CDR3 is CASAQLAGVYNEQFF. The CDR3 DNA follows: TGTGCCAGCGCCCAGCTAGCGGGAGTTTACAATGAGCAGTTCTTC.

The genes are TRBV28 and TRBJ2-1, with 9 bases fitting TRBD2. The CDR3 has 15 residues. The germline V gene has CDR1 MDHEN and CDR2 SYDVKM. V lost 7 bases to trimming and J lost 4 bases; unmatched junction nucleotides: 8. The CDR3 spells CASTEGAGGYNEQFF. For the CDR3, the DNA is TGTGCCAGCACCGAAGGAGCGGGGGGTTACAATGAGCAGTTCTTC. Based on the CDR3 plus reference TRBV28 and TRBJ2-1, the full variable domain is DVKVTQSSRYLVKRTGEKVFLECVQDMDHENMFWYRQDPGLGLRLIYFSYDVKMKEKGDIPEGYSVSREKKERFSLILESASTNQTSMYLCASTEGAGGYNEQFFGPGTRLTVL.

This clone was counted only a few times. The rearrangement uses TRBV29-1 and TRBJ1-1; D is unresolved. V lost 7 bases and J 0 bases, leaving 3 bases between the germline ends. The CDR3 loop spans 10 amino acids. Germline V gives CDR1 SQVTM, CDR2 ANQGSEA. CDR3 loop: CSALNTEAFF. The CDR3 DNA follows: TGCAGCGCCCTGAACACTGAAGCTTTCTTT. Variable domain in full (rest from reference TRBV29-1 and TRBJ1-1): SAVISQKPSRDICQRGTSLTIQCQVDSQVTMMFWYRQQPGQSLTLIATANQGSEATYESGFVIDKFPISRPNLTFSTLTVSNMSPEDSSIYLCSALNTEAFFGQGTRLTVV.

The chain employs TRBV12-5 and TRBJ1-1; no clear D. Trimming took 1 base from V and 8 from J, leaving 5 bases between them. The CDR3 has 11 amino acids. CDR1 and CDR2 from the germline V gene are LGHNT and FRNRAP. CDR3 DNA: TGTGCTAGTGGTTTGGGACACGAAGCTTTCTTT. It yields the protein CASGLGHEAFF.

The chain uses TRBV19 and TRBJ1-1; TRBD1 matches 7 bases. This CDR3 region has 14 residues. J was trimmed by 3 bases and V by 6 bases; bases with no gene match: 7. CDR1 and CDR2 (germline): LNHDA, SQIVND (reference sequence). In DNA form, the CDR3 reads TGTGCCAGTAGCACCACCAGGGGGGACACTGAAGCTTTCTTT. Its translation: CASSTTRGDTEAFF.

V gene TRBV28 combines with J gene TRBJ1-1, with 10 bases lining up with TRBD1. Unmatched junction bases numbered 7, after V lost 2 bases and J lost 4 bases. Germline V lookup: CDR1 MDHEN, CDR2 SYDVKM. CDR3 size: 16 residues. The CDR3 DNA follows: TGTGCCAGCAGTTTACTCCGACAGGGGGCGGGCACTGAAGCTTTCTTT. Its protein is CASSLLRQGAGTEAFF.